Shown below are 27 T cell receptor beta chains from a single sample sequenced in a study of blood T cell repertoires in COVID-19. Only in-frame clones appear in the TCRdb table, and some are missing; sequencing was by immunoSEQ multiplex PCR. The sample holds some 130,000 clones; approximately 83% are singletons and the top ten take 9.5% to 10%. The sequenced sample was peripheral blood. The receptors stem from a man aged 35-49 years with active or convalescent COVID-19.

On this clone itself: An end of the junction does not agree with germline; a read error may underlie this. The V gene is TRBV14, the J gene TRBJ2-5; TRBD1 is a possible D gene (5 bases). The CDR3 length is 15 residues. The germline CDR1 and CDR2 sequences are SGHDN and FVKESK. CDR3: CASTQNLGPQETQYF. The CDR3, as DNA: TGTGCCAGCACCCAAAACCTGGGGCCCCAAGAGACCCAGTACTTC.

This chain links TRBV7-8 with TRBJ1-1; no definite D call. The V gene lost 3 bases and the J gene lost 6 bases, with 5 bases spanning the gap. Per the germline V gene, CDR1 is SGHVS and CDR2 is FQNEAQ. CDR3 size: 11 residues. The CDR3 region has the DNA TGTGCCAGCAGCTTTCTGTCTGAAGCTTTCTTT. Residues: CASSFLSEAFF.

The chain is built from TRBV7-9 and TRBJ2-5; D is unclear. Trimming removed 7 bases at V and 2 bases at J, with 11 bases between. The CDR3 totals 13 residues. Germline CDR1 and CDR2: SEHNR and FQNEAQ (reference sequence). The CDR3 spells CASTTWPQETQYF. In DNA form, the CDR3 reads TGTGCCAGCACCACCTGGCCGCAAGAGACCCAGTACTTC.

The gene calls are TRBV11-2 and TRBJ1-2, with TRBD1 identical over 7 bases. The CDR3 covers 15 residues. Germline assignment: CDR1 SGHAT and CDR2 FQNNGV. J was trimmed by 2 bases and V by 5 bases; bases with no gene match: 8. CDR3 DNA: TGTGCCAGCAGCCACTCGGACAGGATCAACTATGGCTACACCTTC. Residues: CASSHSDRINYGYTF.

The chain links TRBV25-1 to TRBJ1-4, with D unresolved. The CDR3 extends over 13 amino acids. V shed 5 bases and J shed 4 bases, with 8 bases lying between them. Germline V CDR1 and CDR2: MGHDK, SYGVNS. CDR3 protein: CASSLRGNEKLFF. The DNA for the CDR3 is TGTGCCAGCAGTTTGCGGGGTAATGAAAAACTGTTTTTT.

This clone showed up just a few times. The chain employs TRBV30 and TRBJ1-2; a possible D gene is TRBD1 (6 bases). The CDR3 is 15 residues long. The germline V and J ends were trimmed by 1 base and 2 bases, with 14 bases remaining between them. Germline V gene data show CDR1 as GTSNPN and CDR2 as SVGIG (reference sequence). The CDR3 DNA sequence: TGTGCCTGGAGTGCCAAACAGGGTCCCAACTATGGCTACACCTTC. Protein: CAWSAKQGPNYGYTF.

The CDR3 loop is CASSRKGQGSEETQYF. CDR3 coding DNA: TGTGCCAGCAGCCGGAAGGGACAGGGCTCGGAAGAGACCCAGTACTTC. The chain joins TRBV11-2 to TRBJ2-5; TRBD1 aligns across 9 bases. This CDR3 is built from 16 residues. Looked up from germline, CDR1 is SGHAT and CDR2 is FQNNGV. The V and J ends lost 5 bases and 3 bases, in that order; junction bases with no gene match: 10.

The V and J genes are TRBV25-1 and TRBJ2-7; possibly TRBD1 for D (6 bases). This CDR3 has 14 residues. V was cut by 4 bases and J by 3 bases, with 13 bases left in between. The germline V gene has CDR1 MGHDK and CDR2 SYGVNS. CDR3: CASSALRDNYEQYF. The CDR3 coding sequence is TGTGCCAGCAGTGCCCTTCGGGACAACTACGAGCAGTACTTC.

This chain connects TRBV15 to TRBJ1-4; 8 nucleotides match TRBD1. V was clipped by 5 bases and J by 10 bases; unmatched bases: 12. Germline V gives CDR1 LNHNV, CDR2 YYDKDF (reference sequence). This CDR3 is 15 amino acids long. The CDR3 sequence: CATSLKSTGEGKLFF. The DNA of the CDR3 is TGTGCCACCAGCCTTAAATCGACAGGGGAAGGAAAACTGTTTTTT.

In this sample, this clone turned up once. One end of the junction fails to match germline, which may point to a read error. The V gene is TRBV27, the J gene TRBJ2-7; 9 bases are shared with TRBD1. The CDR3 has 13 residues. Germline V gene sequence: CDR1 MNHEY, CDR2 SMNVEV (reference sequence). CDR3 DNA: TGTGCCAGCAGTTTATCGAAGGGACAGGGAACAAACTTC. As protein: CASSLSKGQGTNF.

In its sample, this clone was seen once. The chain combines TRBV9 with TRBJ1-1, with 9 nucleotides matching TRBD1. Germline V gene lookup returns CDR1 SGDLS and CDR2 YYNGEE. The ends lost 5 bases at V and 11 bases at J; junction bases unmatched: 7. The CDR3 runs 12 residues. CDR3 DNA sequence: TGTGCCAGCAGGTCCGGGACAGGGTCGGCTTTCTTT. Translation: CASRSGTGSAFF.

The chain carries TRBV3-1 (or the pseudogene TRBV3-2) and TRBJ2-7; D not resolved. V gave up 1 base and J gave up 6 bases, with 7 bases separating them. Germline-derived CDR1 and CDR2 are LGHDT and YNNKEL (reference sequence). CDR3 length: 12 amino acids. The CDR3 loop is CASSQAGFEQYF. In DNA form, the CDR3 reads TGTGCCAGCAGCCAAGCGGGTTTCGAGCAGTACTTC.

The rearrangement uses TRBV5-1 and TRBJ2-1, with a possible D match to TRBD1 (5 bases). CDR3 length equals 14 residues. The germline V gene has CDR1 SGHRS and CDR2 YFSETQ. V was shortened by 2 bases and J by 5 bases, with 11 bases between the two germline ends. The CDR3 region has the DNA TGCGCCAGCAGCTTAAGGGGCGTTGACAATGAGCAGTTCTTC. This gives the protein CASSLRGVDNEQFF.

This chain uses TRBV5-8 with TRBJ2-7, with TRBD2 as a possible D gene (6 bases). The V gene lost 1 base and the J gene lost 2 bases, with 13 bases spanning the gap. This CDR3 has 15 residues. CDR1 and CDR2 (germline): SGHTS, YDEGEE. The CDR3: CASSLYEGGPYEQYF. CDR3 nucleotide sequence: TGTGCCAGCAGCTTGTATGAAGGAGGGCCCTACGAGCAGTACTTC. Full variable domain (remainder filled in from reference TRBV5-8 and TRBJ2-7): EAGVTQSPTHLIKTRGQQATLRCSPISGHTSVYWYQQALGLGLQFLLWYDEGEERNRGNFPPRFSGRQFPNYSSELNVNALELEDSALYLCASSLYEGGPYEQYFGPGTRLTVT.

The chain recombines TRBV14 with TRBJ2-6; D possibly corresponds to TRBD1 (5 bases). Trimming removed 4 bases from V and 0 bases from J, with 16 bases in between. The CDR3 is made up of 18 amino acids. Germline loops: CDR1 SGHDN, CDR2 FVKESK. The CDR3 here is CASSRLLDTHSGANVLTF. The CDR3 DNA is TGTGCCAGCAGCCGCCTCCTGGACACCCACTCTGGGGCCAACGTCCTGACTTTC.

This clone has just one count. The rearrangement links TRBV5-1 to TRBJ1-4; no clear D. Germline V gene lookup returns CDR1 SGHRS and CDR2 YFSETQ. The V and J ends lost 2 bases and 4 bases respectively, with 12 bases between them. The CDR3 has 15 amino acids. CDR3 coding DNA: TGCGCCAGCAGCTTAGCTCCCCGAGATAATGAAAAACTGTTTTTT. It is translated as CASSLAPRDNEKLFF.

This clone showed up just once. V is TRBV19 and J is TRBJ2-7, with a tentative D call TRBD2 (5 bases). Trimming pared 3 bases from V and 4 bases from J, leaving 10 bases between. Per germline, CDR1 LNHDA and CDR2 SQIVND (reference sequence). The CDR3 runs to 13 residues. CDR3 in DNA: TGTGCCAGTAGTATTGAGCGGAATTACGAGCAGTACTTC. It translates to CASSIERNYEQYF.

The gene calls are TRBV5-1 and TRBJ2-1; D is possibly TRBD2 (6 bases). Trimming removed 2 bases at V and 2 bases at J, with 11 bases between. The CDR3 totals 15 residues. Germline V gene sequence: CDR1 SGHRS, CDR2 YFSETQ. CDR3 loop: CASSLIAGTYNEQFF. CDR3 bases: TGCGCCAGCAGCTTAATTGCGGGGACCTACAATGAGCAGTTCTTC.

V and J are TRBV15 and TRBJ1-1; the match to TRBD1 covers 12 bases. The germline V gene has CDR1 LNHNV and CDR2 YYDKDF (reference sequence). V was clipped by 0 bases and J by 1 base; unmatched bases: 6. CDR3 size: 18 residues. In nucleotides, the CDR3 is TGTGCCACCAGCAGAGAGACCGGGACAGGGGGCGAGAACACTGAAGCTTTCTTT. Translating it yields CATSRETGTGGENTEAFF.

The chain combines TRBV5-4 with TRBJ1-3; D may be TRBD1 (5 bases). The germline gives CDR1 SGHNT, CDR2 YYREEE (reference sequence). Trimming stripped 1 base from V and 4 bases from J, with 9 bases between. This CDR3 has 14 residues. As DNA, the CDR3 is TGTGCCAGCAGCTTGCAGGGCTGGGGAAACACCATATATTTT. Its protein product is CASSLQGWGNTIYF.

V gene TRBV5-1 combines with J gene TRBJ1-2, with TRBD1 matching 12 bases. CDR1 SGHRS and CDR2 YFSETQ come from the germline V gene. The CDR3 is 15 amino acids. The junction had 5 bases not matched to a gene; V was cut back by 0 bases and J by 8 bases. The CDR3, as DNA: TGCGCCAGCAGCTTGGAGGGACAGGGGGCGCGAGGCTACACCTTC. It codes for CASSLEGQGARGYTF. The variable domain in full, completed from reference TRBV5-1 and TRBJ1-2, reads KAGVTQTPRYLIKTRGQQVTLSCSPISGHRSVSWYQQTPGQGLQFLFEYFSETQRNKGNFPGRFSGRQFSNSRSEMNVSTLELGDSALYLCASSLEGQGARGYTFGSGTRLTVV.

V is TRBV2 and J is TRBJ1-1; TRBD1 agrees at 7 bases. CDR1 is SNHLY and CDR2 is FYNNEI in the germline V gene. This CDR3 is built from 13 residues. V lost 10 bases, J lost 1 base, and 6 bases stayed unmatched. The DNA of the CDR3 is TGTGCCACAAAGGGACAGACGAACACTGAAGCTTTCTTT. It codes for CATKGQTNTEAFF.

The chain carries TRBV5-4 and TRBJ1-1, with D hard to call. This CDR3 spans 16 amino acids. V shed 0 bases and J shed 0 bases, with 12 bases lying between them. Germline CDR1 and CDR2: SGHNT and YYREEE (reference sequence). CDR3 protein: CASSLGGEELNTEAFF. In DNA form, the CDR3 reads TGTGCCAGCAGCTTGGGCGGCGAGGAATTGAACACTGAAGCTTTCTTT.

CDR3: CASSLIRTSGGAGTGELFF. The CDR3 DNA sequence: TGTGCCAGCAGCTTAATTAGGACTAGCGGGGGGGCCGGCACCGGGGAGCTGTTTTTT. The chain recombines TRBV7-6 with TRBJ2-2, with 15 bases matching TRBD2. Trimming removed 2 bases from V and 4 bases from J; junction bases left unmatched: 8. The CDR3 length is 19 residues. Germline loops: CDR1 SGHVS, CDR2 FNYEAQ.

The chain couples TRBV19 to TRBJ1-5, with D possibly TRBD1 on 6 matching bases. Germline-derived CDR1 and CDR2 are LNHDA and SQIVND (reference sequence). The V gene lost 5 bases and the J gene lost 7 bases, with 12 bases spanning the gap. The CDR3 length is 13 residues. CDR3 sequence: CASSLPGVQPQHF. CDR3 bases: TGTGCCAGTAGTCTCCCAGGGGTCCAGCCCCAGCATTTT.

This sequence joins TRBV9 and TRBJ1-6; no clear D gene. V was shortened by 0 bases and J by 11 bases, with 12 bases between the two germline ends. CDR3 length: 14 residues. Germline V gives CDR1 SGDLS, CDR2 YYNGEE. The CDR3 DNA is TGTGCCAGCAGCGTAGGCACAGTCGAAGCACCCCTCCACTTT. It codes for CASSVGTVEAPLHF.

The CDR3 is CASSRDTSSYEQYF. The CDR3 coding sequence is TGCGCCAGCAGCCGGGACACCAGCTCCTACGAGCAGTACTTC. The chain combines TRBV4-3 with TRBJ2-7, with D maybe TRBD1 (6 bases). Trimming took off 4 bases at V and 0 bases at J, with 10 bases between the two ends. Germline V gene lookup returns CDR1 LGHNA and CDR2 YSLEER. This CDR3 has 14 amino acids.